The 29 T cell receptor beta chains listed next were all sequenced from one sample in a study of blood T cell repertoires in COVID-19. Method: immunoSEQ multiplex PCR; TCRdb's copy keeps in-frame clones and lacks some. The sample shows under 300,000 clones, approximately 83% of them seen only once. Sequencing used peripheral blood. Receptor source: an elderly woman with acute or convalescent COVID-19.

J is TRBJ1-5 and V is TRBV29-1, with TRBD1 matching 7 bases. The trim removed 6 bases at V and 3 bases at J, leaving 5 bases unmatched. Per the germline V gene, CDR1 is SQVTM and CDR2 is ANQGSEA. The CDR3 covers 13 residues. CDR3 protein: CSVAGGANQPQHF. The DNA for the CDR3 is TGCAGCGTAGCAGGGGGAGCCAATCAGCCCCAGCATTTT.

The CDR3 reads CASRDRQGSYEQYF. Written as DNA, the CDR3 is TGTGCCAGCAGGGACAGACAGGGGTCCTACGAGCAGTACTTC. The chain joins TRBV2 to TRBJ2-7, with 8 positions matching TRBD1. The V segment lost 6 bases and the J segment 1 base; nucleotides outside the gene matches: 5. This CDR3 is 14 amino acids long. CDR1 and CDR2 (germline): SNHLY, FYNNEI.

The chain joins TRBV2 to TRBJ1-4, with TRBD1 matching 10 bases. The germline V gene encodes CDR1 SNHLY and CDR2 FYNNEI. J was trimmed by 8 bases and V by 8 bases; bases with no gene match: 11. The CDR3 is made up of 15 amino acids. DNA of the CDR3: TGTGCCAGCCTTCGGACAGGGGGGGTCCGGGAAAAACTGTTTTTT. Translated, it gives CASLRTGGVREKLFF.

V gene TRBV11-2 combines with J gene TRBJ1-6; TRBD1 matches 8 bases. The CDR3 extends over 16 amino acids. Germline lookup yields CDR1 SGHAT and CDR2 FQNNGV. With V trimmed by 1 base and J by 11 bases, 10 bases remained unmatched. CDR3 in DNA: TGTGCCAGCAGCTTAGGGAGGGACAGGCGCGAGGCACCCCTCCACTTT. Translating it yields CASSLGRDRREAPLHF.

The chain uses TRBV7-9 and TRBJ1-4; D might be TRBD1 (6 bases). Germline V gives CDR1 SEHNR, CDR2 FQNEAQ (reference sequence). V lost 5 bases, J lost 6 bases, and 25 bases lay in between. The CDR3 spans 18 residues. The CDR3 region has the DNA TGTGCCAGCAGCGTCTACCCCCCAATACAGGGTTTAGATGAAAAACTGTTTTTT. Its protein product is CASSVYPPIQGLDEKLFF.

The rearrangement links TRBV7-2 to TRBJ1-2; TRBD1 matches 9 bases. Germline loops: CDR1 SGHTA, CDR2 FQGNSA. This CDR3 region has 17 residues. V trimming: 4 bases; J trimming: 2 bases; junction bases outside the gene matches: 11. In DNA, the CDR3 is TGTGCCAGCAGCTGGGGACAGGGCTTAGGTCCCAACTATGGCTACACCTTC. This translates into CASSWGQGLGPNYGYTF.

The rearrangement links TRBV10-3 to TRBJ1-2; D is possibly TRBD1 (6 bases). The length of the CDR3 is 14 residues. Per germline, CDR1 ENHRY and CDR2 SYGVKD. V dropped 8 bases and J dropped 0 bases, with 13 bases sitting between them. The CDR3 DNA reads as TGTGCCATCTCGGGGGGCGGTTCTAACTATGGCTACACCTTC. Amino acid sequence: CAISGGGSNYGYTF.

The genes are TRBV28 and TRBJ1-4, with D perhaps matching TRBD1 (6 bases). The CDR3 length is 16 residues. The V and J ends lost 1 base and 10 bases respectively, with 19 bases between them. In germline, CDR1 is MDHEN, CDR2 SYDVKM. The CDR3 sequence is CASSLSQGTPGRKLFF. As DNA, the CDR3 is TGTGCCAGCAGTTTATCCCAGGGGACACCAGGTCGAAAACTGTTTTTT.

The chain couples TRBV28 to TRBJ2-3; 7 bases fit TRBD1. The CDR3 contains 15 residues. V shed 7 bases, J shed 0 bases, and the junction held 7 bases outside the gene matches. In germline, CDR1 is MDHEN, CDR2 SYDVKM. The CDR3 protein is CASITGQPSTDTQYF. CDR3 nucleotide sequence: TGTGCCAGCATAACGGGACAGCCTAGCACAGATACGCAGTATTTT. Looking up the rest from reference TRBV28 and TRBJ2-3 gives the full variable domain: DVKVTQSSRYLVKRTGEKVFLECVQDMDHENMFWYRQDPGLGLRLIYFSYDVKMKEKGDIPEGYSVSREKKERFSLILESASTNQTSMYLCASITGQPSTDTQYFGPGTRLTVL.

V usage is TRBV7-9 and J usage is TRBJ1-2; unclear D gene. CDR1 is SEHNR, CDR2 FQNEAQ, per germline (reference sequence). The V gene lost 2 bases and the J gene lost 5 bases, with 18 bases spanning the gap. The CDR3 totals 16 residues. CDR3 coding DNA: TGTGCCAGCAGCTTACTCTCCGGGGTTAATGGGTATGGCTACACCTTC. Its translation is CASSLLSGVNGYGYTF.

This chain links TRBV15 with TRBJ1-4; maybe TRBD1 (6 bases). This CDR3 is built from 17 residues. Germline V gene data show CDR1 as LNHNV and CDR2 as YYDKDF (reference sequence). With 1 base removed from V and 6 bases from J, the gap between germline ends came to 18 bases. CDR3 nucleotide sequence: TGTGCCACCAGCAGAGTAGCCCTGGCCCCAGGGGATGAAAAACTGTTTTTT. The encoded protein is CATSRVALAPGDEKLFF.

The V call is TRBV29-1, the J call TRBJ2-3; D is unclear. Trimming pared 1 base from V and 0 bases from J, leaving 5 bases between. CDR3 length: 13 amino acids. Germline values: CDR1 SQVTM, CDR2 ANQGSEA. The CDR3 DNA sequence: TGCAGCGTTGAAGGCGGCAGCACAGATACGCAGTATTTT. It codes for CSVEGGSTDTQYF.

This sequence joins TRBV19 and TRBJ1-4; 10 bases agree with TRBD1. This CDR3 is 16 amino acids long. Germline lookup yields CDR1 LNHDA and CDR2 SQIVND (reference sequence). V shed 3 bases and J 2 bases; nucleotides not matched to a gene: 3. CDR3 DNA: TGTGCCAGTAGTATGGGACAGGGGAGGACTAATGAAAAACTGTTTTTT. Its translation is CASSMGQGRTNEKLFF.

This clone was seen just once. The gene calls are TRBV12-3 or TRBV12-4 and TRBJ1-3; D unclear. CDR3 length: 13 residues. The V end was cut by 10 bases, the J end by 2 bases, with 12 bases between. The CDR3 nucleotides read TGTGCCACCGGAGGATACCCTGGAAACACCATATATTTT. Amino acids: CATGGYPGNTIYF.

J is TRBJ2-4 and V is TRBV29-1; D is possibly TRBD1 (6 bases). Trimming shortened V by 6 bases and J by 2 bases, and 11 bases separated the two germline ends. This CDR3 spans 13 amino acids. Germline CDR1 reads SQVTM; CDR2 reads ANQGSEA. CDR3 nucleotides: TGCAGCGTACTCAGGGGAACCAAAAACATTCAGTACTTC. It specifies CSVLRGTKNIQYF.

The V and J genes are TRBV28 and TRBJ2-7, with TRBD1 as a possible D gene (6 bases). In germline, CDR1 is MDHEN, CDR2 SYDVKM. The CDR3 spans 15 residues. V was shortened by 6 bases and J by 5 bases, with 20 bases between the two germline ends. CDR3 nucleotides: TGTGCCAGCAGCTTCACCAGGGGTGACAACCACGAGCAGTACTTC. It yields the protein CASSFTRGDNHEQYF.

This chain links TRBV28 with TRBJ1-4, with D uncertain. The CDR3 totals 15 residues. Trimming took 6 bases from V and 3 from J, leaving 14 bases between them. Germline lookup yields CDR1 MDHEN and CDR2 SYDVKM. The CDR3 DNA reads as TGTGCCAGCAGCCCCCCTCTATGGTCTAATGAAAAACTGTTTTTT. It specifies CASSPPLWSNEKLFF.

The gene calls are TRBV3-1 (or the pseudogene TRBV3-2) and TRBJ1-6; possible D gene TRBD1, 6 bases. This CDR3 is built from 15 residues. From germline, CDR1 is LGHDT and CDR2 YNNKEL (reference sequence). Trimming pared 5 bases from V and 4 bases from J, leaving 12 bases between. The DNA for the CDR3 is TGTGCCAGCAGCTCCCGGGACATTTATAATTCACCCCTCCACTTT. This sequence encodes CASSSRDIYNSPLHF.

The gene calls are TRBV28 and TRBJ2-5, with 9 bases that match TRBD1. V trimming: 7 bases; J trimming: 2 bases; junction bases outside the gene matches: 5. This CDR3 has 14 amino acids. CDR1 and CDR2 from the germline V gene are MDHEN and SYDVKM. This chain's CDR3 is CASKTGGPQETQYF. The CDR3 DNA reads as TGTGCCAGCAAAACAGGGGGCCCTCAAGAGACCCAGTACTTC.

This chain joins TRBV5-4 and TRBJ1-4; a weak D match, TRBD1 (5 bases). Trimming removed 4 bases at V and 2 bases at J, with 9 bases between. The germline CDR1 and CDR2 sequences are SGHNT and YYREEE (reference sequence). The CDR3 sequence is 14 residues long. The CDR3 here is CASSPGGTNEKLFF. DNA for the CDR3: TGTGCCAGCAGCCCTGGGGGGACTAATGAAAAACTGTTTTTT.

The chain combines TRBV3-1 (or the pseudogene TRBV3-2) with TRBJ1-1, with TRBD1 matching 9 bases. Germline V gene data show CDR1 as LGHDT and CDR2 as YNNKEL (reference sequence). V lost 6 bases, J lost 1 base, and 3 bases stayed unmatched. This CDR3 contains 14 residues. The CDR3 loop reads CASSWTGANTEAFF. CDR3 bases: TGTGCCAGCAGTTGGACAGGGGCGAACACTGAAGCTTTCTTT.

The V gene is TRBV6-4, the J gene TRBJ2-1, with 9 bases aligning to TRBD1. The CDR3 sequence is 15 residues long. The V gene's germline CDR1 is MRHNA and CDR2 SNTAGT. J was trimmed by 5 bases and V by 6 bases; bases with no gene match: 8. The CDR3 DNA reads TGTGCCAGCAGCTCCGGGACAGGGACTAACAATGAGCAGTTCTTC. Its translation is CASSSGTGTNNEQFF.

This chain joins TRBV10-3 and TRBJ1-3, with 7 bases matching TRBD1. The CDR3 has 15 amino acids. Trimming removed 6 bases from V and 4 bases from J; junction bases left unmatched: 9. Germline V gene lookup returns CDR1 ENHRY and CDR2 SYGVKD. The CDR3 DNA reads TGTGCCATCAGCCCCATAGACAGGGACGGAAACACCATATATTTT. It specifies CAISPIDRDGNTIYF.

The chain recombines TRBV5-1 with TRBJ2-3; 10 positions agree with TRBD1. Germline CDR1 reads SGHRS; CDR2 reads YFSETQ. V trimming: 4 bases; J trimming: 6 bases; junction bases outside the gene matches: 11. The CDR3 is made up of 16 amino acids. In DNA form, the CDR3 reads TGCGCCAGCAGCCTCCCCGGGACAGGGGTTTCGGATACGCAGTATTTT. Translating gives CASSLPGTGVSDTQYF.

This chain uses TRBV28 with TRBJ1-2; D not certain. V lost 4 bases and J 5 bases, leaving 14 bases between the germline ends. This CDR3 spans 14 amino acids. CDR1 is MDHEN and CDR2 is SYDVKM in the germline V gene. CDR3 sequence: CASSSHSEAYGYTF. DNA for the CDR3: TGTGCCAGCAGTTCGCACTCGGAGGCTTATGGCTACACCTTC.

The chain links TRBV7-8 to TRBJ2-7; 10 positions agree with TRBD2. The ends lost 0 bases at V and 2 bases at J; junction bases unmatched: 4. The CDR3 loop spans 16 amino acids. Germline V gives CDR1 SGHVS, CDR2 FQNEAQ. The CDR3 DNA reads TGTGCCAGCAGCTTAGCCTCCGGGACTAGCGCCTACGAGCAGTACTTC. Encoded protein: CASSLASGTSAYEQYF. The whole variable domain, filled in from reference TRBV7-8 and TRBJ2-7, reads GAGVSQSPRYKVAKRGQDVALRCDPISGHVSLFWYQQALGQGPEFLTYFQNEAQLDKSGLPSDRFFAERPEGSVSTLKIQRTQQEDSAVYLCASSLASGTSAYEQYFGPGTRLTVT.

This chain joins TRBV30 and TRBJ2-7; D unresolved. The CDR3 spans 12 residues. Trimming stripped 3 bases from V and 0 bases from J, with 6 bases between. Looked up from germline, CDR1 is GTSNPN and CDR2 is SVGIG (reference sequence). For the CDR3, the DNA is TGTGCCTGGAGCCTGTTCTCCTACGAGCAGTACTTC. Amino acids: CAWSLFSYEQYF.

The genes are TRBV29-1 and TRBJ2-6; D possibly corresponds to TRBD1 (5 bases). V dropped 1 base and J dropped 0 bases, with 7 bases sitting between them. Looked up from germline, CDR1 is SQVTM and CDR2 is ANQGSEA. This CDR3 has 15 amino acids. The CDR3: CSVEGGNSGANVLTF. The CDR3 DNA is TGCAGCGTTGAAGGGGGCAACTCTGGGGCCAACGTCCTGACTTTC.

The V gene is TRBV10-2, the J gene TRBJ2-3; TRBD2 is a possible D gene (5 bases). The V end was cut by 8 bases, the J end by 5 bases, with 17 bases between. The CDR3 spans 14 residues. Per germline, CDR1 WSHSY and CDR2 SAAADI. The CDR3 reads CASRDPPSGDTQYF. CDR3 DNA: TGCGCCAGCCGGGATCCGCCGTCCGGAGATACGCAGTATTTT.